Presented here are 28 T cell receptor beta chains from one specimen sequenced in a study of blood T cell repertoires in COVID-19 (dated by TCRdb to the early 2020s). Libraries came from the immunoSEQ multiplex PCR assay. The source is immuneACCESS, and TCRdb retained only in-frame sequences with V and J called. Part of the clones is not carried over; for the studies checked, unresolved V genes explain less than half of this, and the remainder is unexplained. Present in this sample are roughly 140,000 clones, approximately 83% of which were seen just once. The ten largest clones capture more than 7.5% of the sample. Sequencing was carried out using peripheral blood. All receptors come from a woman in her fifties or sixties with COVID-19, enrolled during active disease.

The chain employs TRBV7-2 and TRBJ1-1; D is undetermined. The V end lost 5 bases, the J end lost 3 bases, and 25 bases lay between the germline ends. Germline values: CDR1 SGHTA, CDR2 FQGNSA. This CDR3 is built from 18 residues. The DNA for the CDR3 is TGTGCCAGCAGCCTCCGCGCGGTTCACATGGTGAGGTACACTGAAGCTTTCTTT. It is translated as CASSLRAVHMVRYTEAFF.

The V call is TRBV5-4, the J call TRBJ1-4; 9 bases are shared with TRBD1. The CDR3 length is 15 residues. Germline values: CDR1 SGHNT, CDR2 YYREEE (reference sequence). V shed 4 bases, J shed 8 bases, and the junction held 9 bases outside the gene matches. The CDR3 nucleotides are TGTGCCAGCAGCCCCACTCGGGACAGGGACGAAAAACTGTTTTTT. Protein sequence: CASSPTRDRDEKLFF.

The V gene is TRBV10-3, the J gene TRBJ1-2; tentatively, D is TRBD1 (5 bases). The ends were cut back, 8 bases at V and 7 bases at J, with 8 bases in the middle. CDR3 length: 10 amino acids. CDR1 and CDR2 (germline): ENHRY, SYGVKD. The CDR3 DNA is TGTGCCATCGGAGGGACTGGCTACACCTTC. It encodes CAIGGTGYTF.

V and J are TRBV9 and TRBJ2-7; D is undetermined. The CDR3 runs 14 residues. Germline V gives CDR1 SGDLS, CDR2 YYNGEE. Trimming shortened V by 8 bases and J by 3 bases, and 18 bases separated the two germline ends. CDR3 residues: CASRPSEIGYEQYF. CDR3 coding DNA: TGTGCCAGTAGGCCATCGGAGATTGGCTACGAGCAGTACTTC.

The chain combines TRBV6-2 or TRBV6-3 with TRBJ1-2, with D hard to call. Per the germline V gene, CDR1 is MNHEY and CDR2 is SVGEGT. The V end lost 2 bases, the J end lost 11 bases, and 12 bases lay between the germline ends. The CDR3 has 12 residues. In DNA form, the CDR3 reads TGTGCCAGCAGTTACGAGTTGCCCGTTTACACCTTC. Translated, it gives CASSYELPVYTF.

The chain couples TRBV5-4 to TRBJ1-2; D is uncertain. The CDR3 sequence is 12 residues long. The ends were cut back, 0 bases at V and 8 bases at J, with 8 bases in the middle. Germline-derived CDR1 and CDR2 are SGHNT and YYREEE (reference sequence). The DNA for the CDR3 is TGTGCCAGCAGCTTGGCGGGTGGAGGCTACACCTTC. Protein sequence: CASSLAGGGYTF.

The chain combines TRBV27 with TRBJ1-1; D possibly corresponds to TRBD1 (5 bases). The CDR3 runs 15 residues. The germline CDR1 and CDR2 sequences are MNHEY and SMNVEV (reference sequence). Trimming cost V 3 bases and J 3 bases, with 14 bases left between them. The CDR3 here is CASSLSGTWDTEAFF. The CDR3 DNA follows: TGTGCCAGCAGTTTGTCCGGGACTTGGGACACTGAAGCTTTCTTT.

This clone was found a few times. V is TRBV9 and J is TRBJ1-5; 8 positions match TRBD1. This CDR3 has 15 amino acids. CDR1 and CDR2 from the germline V gene are SGDLS and YYNGEE. Germline trimming cut 1 base from V and 4 bases from J; bases unmatched to any gene: 4. The CDR3 sequence is CASSVSQGANQPQHF. CDR3 DNA sequence: TGTGCCAGCAGCGTAAGCCAGGGGGCTAATCAGCCCCAGCATTTT.

The gene calls are TRBV9 and TRBJ1-4, with 7 bases lining up with TRBD1. The germline V gene has CDR1 SGDLS and CDR2 YYNGEE. V trimming: 3 bases; J trimming: 4 bases; junction bases outside the gene matches: 6. This CDR3 is 15 amino acids long. In DNA, the CDR3 is TGTGCCAGCAGCGGGACAGGACAGAGTAATGAAAAACTGTTTTTT. This translates into CASSGTGQSNEKLFF.

Here the CDR3 DNA reads TGTGCCAGCCGCAGGATAGGCGAAAGCTCTGGAAACACCATATATTTT. Amino acids: CASRRIGESSGNTIYF. The V and J genes are TRBV19 and TRBJ1-3, with D uncertain. Germline V gives CDR1 LNHDA, CDR2 SQIVND (reference sequence). Trimming cost V 9 bases and J 0 bases, with 18 bases left between them. The CDR3 length is 16 residues.

The V gene is TRBV9, the J gene TRBJ2-4; 7 bases map to TRBD2. Germline V lookup: CDR1 SGDLS, CDR2 YYNGEE. V lost 7 bases and J lost 0; bases outside the gene matches: 16. CDR3 length: 18 residues. The CDR3 nucleotides read TGTGCCAGCGCAGCTCCGTGGGGAGGGAGCGAAGCCAAAAACATTCAGTACTTC. Translation gives CASAAPWGGSEAKNIQYF.

This clone was seen more than once but under ten times. The chain couples TRBV4-1 to TRBJ2-1, with a weak D call TRBD1 (5 bases). This CDR3 comprises 13 residues. Germline V CDR1 and CDR2: MGHRA, YSYEKL. V lost 4 bases to trimming and J lost 4 bases, with 8 bases between them. This CDR3 reads CASSRSGYNEQFF. Here the CDR3 DNA reads TGCGCCAGCAGCCGATCAGGGTACAATGAGCAGTTCTTC.

This chain uses TRBV5-1 with TRBJ1-3; 7 positions agree with TRBD1. V was clipped by 6 bases and J by 4 bases; unmatched bases: 10. The V gene's germline CDR1 is SGHRS and CDR2 YFSETQ. The CDR3 is made up of 15 amino acids. DNA of the CDR3: TGCGCCAGCACCAATACAGGGGACTTCGGAAACACCATATATTTT. Residues: CASTNTGDFGNTIYF.

The genes are TRBV24-1 and TRBJ2-5, with 7 bases that match TRBD1. This CDR3 region has 15 residues. Trimming cost V 0 bases and J 5 bases; bases outside gene matches: 5. CDR1 is KGHDR and CDR2 is SFDVKD in the germline V gene. Here the CDR3 DNA reads TGTGCCACCAGTGATTTGCAACAGGGGTGGGAGACCCAGTACTTC. Its translation: CATSDLQQGWETQYF.

The chain uses TRBV10-2 and TRBJ2-7; 11 bases are a match to TRBD2. The CDR3 is 16 amino acids. CDR1 is WSHSY and CDR2 is SAAADI in the germline V gene. V trimming: 2 bases; J trimming: 5 bases; junction bases outside the gene matches: 8. The CDR3 bases are TGCGCCAGCAGTGAGAAGGCTAGCGGGGGGAGAAACGAGCAGTACTTC. Its protein is CASSEKASGGRNEQYF.

This rearrangement joins TRBV9 to TRBJ2-7, with TRBD2 matching over 13 bases. The CDR3 totals 18 residues. Germline V lookup: CDR1 SGDLS, CDR2 YYNGEE. With 4 bases clipped from V and 2 bases from J, the junction kept 12 bases outside the gene matches. Written as DNA, the CDR3 is TGTGCCAGCAGCTCCCCTATGAGGACTAGCGGGGGTCCCTACGAGCAGTACTTC. Encoded protein: CASSSPMRTSGGPYEQYF.

This sequence joins TRBV18 and TRBJ2-3; no reliable D call. CDR1 and CDR2 (germline): KGHSH, LQKENI. CDR3 size: 12 residues. Between the trimmed V and J ends, which lost 3 bases and 6 bases, there was a span of 7 bases. CDR3 sequence reads: CASSPQQDTQYF. Here the CDR3 DNA reads TGTGCCAGCTCACCCCAACAGGATACGCAGTATTTT.

This chain joins TRBV5-4 and TRBJ2-7; D uncertain. Germline CDR1 SGHNT, CDR2 YYREEE (reference sequence). V lost 1 base to trimming and J lost 2 bases, with 4 bases between them. The CDR3 contains 12 residues. This CDR3 is CASSLSTYEQYF. For the CDR3, the DNA is TGTGCCAGCAGCTTGTCCACCTACGAGCAGTACTTC.

The chain couples TRBV9 to TRBJ2-1; 14 nucleotides agree with TRBD2. This CDR3 region has 16 residues. CDR1 is SGDLS and CDR2 is YYNGEE in the germline V gene. V lost 3 bases and J lost 8; bases outside the gene matches: 7. CDR3 DNA sequence: TGTGCCAGCAGCGGGACTAGCGGGGGGAACAGGGATGAGCAGTTCTTC. The encoded protein is CASSGTSGGNRDEQFF.

This clone was found once. The chain uses TRBV19 and TRBJ2-2, with TRBD1 matching over 10 bases. Germline V gene data show CDR1 as LNHDA and CDR2 as SQIVND (reference sequence). The junction had 3 bases not matched to a gene; V was cut back by 6 bases and J by 5 bases. The CDR3 has 14 amino acids. The CDR3 here is CASRPDRGTGELFF. The CDR3 DNA follows: TGTGCCAGTAGGCCGGACAGGGGGACCGGGGAGCTGTTTTTT. Full variable domain (rest looked up from reference TRBV19 and TRBJ2-2): DGGITQSPKYLFRKEGQNVTLSCEQNLNHDAMYWYRQDPGQGLRLIYYSQIVNDFQKGDIAEGYSVSREKKESFPLTVTSAQKNPTAFYLCASRPDRGTGELFFGEGSRLTVL.

The V and J genes are TRBV15 and TRBJ1-1, with 7 bases lining up with TRBD1. The CDR3 covers 14 residues. Germline CDR1 reads LNHNV; CDR2 reads YYDKDF (reference sequence). The junction had 4 bases not matched to a gene; V was cut back by 3 bases and J by 3 bases. The CDR3 protein is CATSRKQGYTEAFF. CDR3 coding DNA: TGTGCCACCAGCAGGAAACAGGGGTACACTGAAGCTTTCTTT.

This chain uses TRBV6-2 or TRBV6-3 with TRBJ1-1; a weak D match, TRBD1 (5 bases). Trimming took off 4 bases at V and 2 bases at J, with 8 bases between the two ends. The CDR3 is 13 residues long. CDR1 and CDR2 (germline): MNHEY, SVGEGT. The CDR3 loop is CASSWQGNTEAFF. CDR3 nucleotides: TGTGCCAGCAGTTGGCAGGGTAACACTGAAGCTTTCTTT.

The chain employs TRBV19 and TRBJ2-6; 7 nucleotides agree with TRBD2. The CDR3 extends over 16 amino acids. V gave up 3 bases and J gave up 3 bases; unmatched junction bases: 5. Germline CDR1 and CDR2: LNHDA and SQIVND (reference sequence). CDR3: CASSIVRGDGANVLTF. CDR3 DNA sequence: TGTGCCAGTAGTATCGTTCGGGGGGATGGGGCCAACGTCCTGACTTTC. The whole variable domain, remainder taken from reference TRBV19 and TRBJ2-6, is DGGITQSPKYLFRKEGQNVTLSCEQNLNHDAMYWYRQDPGQGLRLIYYSQIVNDFQKGDIAEGYSVSREKKESFPLTVTSAQKNPTAFYLCASSIVRGDGANVLTFGAGSRLTVL.

The sample holds one count of this clone. The V call is TRBV11-2, the J call TRBJ2-1, with D possibly TRBD2 on 5 matching bases. The CDR3 is 14 amino acids. Germline CDR1 and CDR2: SGHAT and FQNNGV. Between the trimmed V and J ends, which lost 3 bases and 8 bases, there was a span of 14 bases. Here the CDR3 DNA reads TGTGCCAGCAGCTTTGGACTCCTGGGAGATGAGCAGTTCTTC. Amino acid sequence: CASSFGLLGDEQFF.

This clone was detected once. The V call is TRBV5-1, the J call TRBJ2-5; a possible D gene is TRBD2 (7 bases). Looked up from germline, CDR1 is SGHRS and CDR2 is YFSETQ. The V end lost 0 bases, the J end lost 2 bases, and 11 bases lay between the germline ends. CDR3 length: 15 residues. The DNA of the CDR3 is TGCGCCAGCAGCTTGGGAGGGGGGGCGCAAGAGACCCAGTACTTC. Protein product: CASSLGGGAQETQYF.

The V gene is TRBV6-5, the J gene TRBJ2-7; 8 bases align to TRBD1. The CDR3 runs 14 residues. Germline lookup yields CDR1 MNHEY and CDR2 SVGAGI. J gave up 5 bases and V 6 bases, and 9 bases lay outside the gene matches. The CDR3 reads CASRADRASDEQYF. The CDR3 coding sequence is TGTGCCAGCAGGGCGGACAGGGCCAGCGACGAGCAGTACTTC.

CDR3 sequence reads: CASRNRGQSTEAFF. DNA of the CDR3: TGCGCCAGCAGGAACAGGGGGCAGAGCACTGAAGCTTTCTTT. The rearrangement links TRBV10-2 to TRBJ1-1; TRBD1 matches 9 bases. V lost 6 bases and J lost 4; bases outside the gene matches: 6. The CDR3 covers 14 residues. Germline CDR1 WSHSY, CDR2 SAAADI.

This clone was picked up one time. The V call is TRBV11-2, the J call TRBJ2-3; 10 nucleotides match TRBD2. The CDR3 has 16 residues. Trimming took 1 base from V and 3 from J; bases not matched to a gene: 4. Germline V gene lookup returns CDR1 SGHAT and CDR2 FQNNGV. CDR3 in amino acids: CASSLGSGGDTDTQYF. CDR3 coding DNA: TGTGCCAGCAGCTTAGGGAGCGGGGGGGATACAGATACGCAGTATTTT. Using reference TRBV11-2 and TRBJ2-3 for the parts outside the CDR3, the full variable domain is EAGVAQSPRYKIIEKRQSVAFWCNPISGHATLYWYQQILGQGPKLLIQFQNNGVVDDSQLPKDRFSAERLKGVDSTLKIQPAKLEDSAVYLCASSLGSGGDTDTQYFGPGTRLTVL.